The following is a T cell receptor (beta chain) sequence with its context. CDR1 and CDR2 (germline): LNHDA, SQIVND (reference sequence). CDR3 length: 15 residues. The germline V and J ends were trimmed by 7 bases and 5 bases, with 17 bases remaining between them. This entry belongs to a study of cytomegalovirus exposure and HLA in healthy donors. PCR used 60 Vbeta primers and 13 Jbeta primers. Produced via immunoSEQ multiplex PCR; TCRdb's table is partial and in-frame only. The sample shows 170,000 or so clones, around 82% of them seen only once. The clonotype was recovered from a boy between 2 and 10 years old in good health and CMV-seronegative. Sequences were obtained from PBMCs. The rearrangement joins TRBV19 to TRBJ2-2; possibly TRBD1 for D (6 bases). The CDR3 reads CASTHPGQTTGELFF. As DNA, the CDR3 is TGTGCCAGTACGCACCCCGGACAGACAACCGGGGAGCTGTTTTTT.